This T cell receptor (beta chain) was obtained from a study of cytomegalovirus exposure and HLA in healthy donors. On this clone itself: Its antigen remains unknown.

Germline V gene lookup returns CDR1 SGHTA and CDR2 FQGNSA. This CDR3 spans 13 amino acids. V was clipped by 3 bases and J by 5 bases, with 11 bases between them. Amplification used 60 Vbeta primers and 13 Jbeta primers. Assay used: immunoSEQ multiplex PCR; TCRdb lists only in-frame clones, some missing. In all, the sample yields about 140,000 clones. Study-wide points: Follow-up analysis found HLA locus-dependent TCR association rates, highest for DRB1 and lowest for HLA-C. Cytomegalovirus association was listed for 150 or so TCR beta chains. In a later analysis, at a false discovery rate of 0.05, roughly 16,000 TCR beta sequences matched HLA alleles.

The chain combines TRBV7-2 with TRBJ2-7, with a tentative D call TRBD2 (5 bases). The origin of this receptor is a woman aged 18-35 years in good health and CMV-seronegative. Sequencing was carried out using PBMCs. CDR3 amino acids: CASSFRSGDEQYF. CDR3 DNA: TGTGCCAGCAGCTTCCGTTCCGGGGACGAGCAGTACTTC.